This TCR beta chain derives from a study of T-cell reconstitution after alpha-beta-depleted transplantation in children. This clonotype was counted between two and nine times. The antigen remains undetermined. Overall study results and limits: One year after transplant, T-cell counts and diversity came mostly from newly produced T cells. At around two months after transplant, the alpha-beta T cells were reportedly derived from several hundred expanded clones that came from non-depleted graft cells.

Unique molecular identifiers were built into the TCRbeta library. Via MiXCR, TCRdb re-called the PCR reads, giving one row per CDR3 protein. The sample has tens of thousands of distinct CDR3 sequences, about 9% seen once; the top ten hold roughly 29%. This receptor was obtained from a male patient aged 2 to 10 who had a stem cell transplant for chronic granulomatous disease, so the T cells may come from the graft donor. The input for sequencing was PBMCs, mostly from graft donor cells, taken 60 days after TCRalphabeta/CD19-depleted stem cell transplant.

Here the CDR3 reads CASSTRTGEAFF. As DNA, the CDR3 is TGTGCCAGCAGCACCAGAACAGGGGAAGCTTTCTTT. The chain joins TRBV7-9 to TRBJ1-1; maybe TRBD1 (6 bases). CDR3 length: 12 amino acids. The V gene's germline CDR1 is SEHNR and CDR2 FQNEAQ (reference sequence). The V end lost 5 bases, the J end lost 8 bases, and 12 bases lay between the germline ends.